These T cell receptor beta chains were read from a single sample in a study of blood T cell repertoires in COVID-19. Assay: immunoSEQ multiplex PCR; the TCRdb copy retains only in-frame clones and omits some. The repertoire holds 250,000 to 300,000 clones, with about 90% as singletons. Sequences were obtained from PBMCs or T cells enriched from blood (not recorded which). The receptors shown here come from a human donor in a cohort exposed to, infected with or recovered from COVID-19 (not recorded which). The donor label of this sample is uncertain. The CDR3 runs from the conserved cysteine through the conserved F or W. D genes are given only for firm matches. A clone size is listed for some rows: how often the clone was seen (once, few, many), or a class if it is expanded.

size	V	J	D	DNA	CDR3
.	TRBV5-6	TRBJ1-1	.	TGTGCCAGCAGCTTGACAGGGCGGTTTGTGAACACTGAAGCTTTCTTT	CASSLTGRFVNTEAFF
.	TRBV7-9	TRBJ2-5	TRBD2	TGTGCCAGCAGCCCGGGAGGGGGCCAAGAGACCCAGTACTTC	CASSPGGGQETQYF
.	TRBV6-5	TRBJ1-4	.	TGTGCCAGCAGCCCCGCGAGGGCATACGAAAAACTGTTTTTT	CASSPARAYEKLFF
.	TRBV7-9	TRBJ1-1	.	TGTGCCATCAGTAACGGGAACACTGAAGCTTTCTTT	CAISNGNTEAFF
.	TRBV5-6	TRBJ2-1	TRBD1	TGTGCCAGCAGCCAAGGGACAGTTAATGAGCAGTTCTTC	CASSQGTVNEQFF
few	TRBV7-6	TRBJ1-4	.	TGTGCCAGCAGCGCGGGACGGAGGCTCAGGGATGAAAAACTGTTTTTT	CASSAGRRLRDEKLFF
.	TRBV7-9	TRBJ2-7	.	TGTGCCAGCAGTGCCACAGGGTATGAGCAGTACTTC	CASSATGYEQYF
.	TRBV5-5	TRBJ1-1	TRBD1	TGTGCCAGCAGCTCGGGGTACAGGGGGCCTAACACTGAAGCTTTCTTT	CASSSGYRGPNTEAFF
once	TRBV29-1	TRBJ1-4	.	TGCAGCGTAGCTGGACAGTTGACTAATGAAAAACTGTTTTTT	CSVAGQLTNEKLFF
.	TRBV6-5	TRBJ2-7	.	TGTGCCAGCAGTTACTCGTACGGAGATTCCGAGCAGTACTTC	CASSYSYGDSEQYF
once	TRBV5-1	TRBJ2-3	.	TGCGCCAGCAGCTTGCGCAAGCGGACCGCAGATACGCAGTATTTT	CASSLRKRTADTQYF
.	TRBV7-9	TRBJ1-1	.	TGTGCCAGCAGCCGACAGCGCCTTACTGAAGCTTTCTTT	CASSRQRLTEAFF
.	TRBV19	TRBJ1-6	.	TGTGCCAGTGGGGAGCAGATTAATTCACCCCTCCACTTT	CASGEQINSPLHF
.	TRBV10-3	TRBJ2-6	.	TGTGCCATCAGTGAGTCGAGCCAGGTCCGCCATGGGGCCAACGTCCTGACTTTC	CAISESSQVRHGANVLTF
.	TRBV5-6	TRBJ1-2	TRBD1	TGTGCCAGCAGTCAGGACCGGGACAGGGTTTATGGCTACACCTTC	CASSQDRDRVYGYTF
.	TRBV30	TRBJ1-2	.	TGTGCCTGGAGTCCCGACTATGGCTACACCTTC	CAWSPDYGYTF
.	TRBV24-1	TRBJ2-3	TRBD1	TGTGCCACCAGTAGGGGGACAGGCACAGATACGCAGTATTTT	CATSRGTGTDTQYF
.	TRBV5-4	TRBJ2-1	.	TGTGCCAGCAGCGGAGCGGGCCACTACAATGAGCAGTTCTTC	CASSGAGHYNEQFF
.	TRBV7-2	TRBJ2-2	.	TGTGCCAGCAGCCCCGGGGGATTAAACACCGGGGAGCTGTTTTTT	CASSPGGLNTGELFF
.	TRBV7-3	TRBJ2-7	TRBD1	TGTGCCAGCAGCTCGAACAGCCTCGGGACAGTGACCTACGAGCAGTACTTC	CASSSNSLGTVTYEQYF
.	TRBV7-2	TRBJ1-6	.	TGTGCCAGCAGCTTCTTGGGGCAGGAAGATTCACCCCTCCACTTT	CASSFLGQEDSPLHF
.	TRBV7-8	TRBJ1-5	TRBD1	TGTGCCAGCAGCTTTCGCAGGGGGAAGGGGGTTCGCAATCAGCCCCAGCATTTT	CASSFRRGKGVRNQPQHF
.	TRBV30	TRBJ1-5	TRBD1	TGTGCCTGGAGCAGGACAGGCAACAATCAGCCCCAGCATTTT	CAWSRTGNNQPQHF
once	TRBV5-6	TRBJ2-4	TRBD2	TGTGCCAGCAGCTCCCTGACTAGCGGCTTAGTAGCCAAAAACATTCAGTACTTC	CASSSLTSGLVAKNIQYF